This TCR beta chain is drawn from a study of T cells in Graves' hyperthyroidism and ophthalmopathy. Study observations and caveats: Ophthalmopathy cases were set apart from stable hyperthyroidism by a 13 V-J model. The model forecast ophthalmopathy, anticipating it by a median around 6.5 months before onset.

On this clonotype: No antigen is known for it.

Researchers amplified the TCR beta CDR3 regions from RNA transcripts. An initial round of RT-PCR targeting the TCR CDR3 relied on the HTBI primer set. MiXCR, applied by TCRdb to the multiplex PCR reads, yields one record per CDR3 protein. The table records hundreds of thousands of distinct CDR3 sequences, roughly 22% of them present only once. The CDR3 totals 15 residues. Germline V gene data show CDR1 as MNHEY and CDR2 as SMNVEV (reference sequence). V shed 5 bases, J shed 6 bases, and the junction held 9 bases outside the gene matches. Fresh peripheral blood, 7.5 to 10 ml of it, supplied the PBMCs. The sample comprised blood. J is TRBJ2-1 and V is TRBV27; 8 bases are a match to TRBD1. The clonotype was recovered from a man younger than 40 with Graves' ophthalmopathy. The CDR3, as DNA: TGTGCCAGCAGTAACCGACAGGGGATAGCCAATGAGCAGTTCTTC. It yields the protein CASSNRQGIANEQFF.